This TCR beta chain was recovered during a study of blood T cell repertoires in COVID-19. Whole-study context: The United States, Italy and Spain supplied acute and convalescent COVID-19 samples. In each case, the material was cDNA or gDNA derived from T cells, B-cell-depleted T cells, or PBMCs.

All enrollees were about 18 to 100 years old and from 20 to 25 US areas. Each participant's cohort was designated according to participant-reported clinical history. The data were produced by immunoSEQ multiplex PCR, yet TCRdb's version contains in-frame clones alone and is incomplete. The sample lists roughly 200,000 clones, approximately 86% occurring once. J gave up 0 bases and V 2 bases, and 17 bases lay outside the gene matches. The CDR3 consists of 21 residues. CDR1 and CDR2 from the germline V gene are MNHNS and SASEGT. This TCR derives from a man younger than 35 with acute COVID-19. Sequenced material: PBMCs or T cells enriched from blood (not recorded which). The V call is TRBV6-1, the J call TRBJ1-5; TRBD1 agrees at 9 bases. CDR3 bases: TGTGCCAGCAGTGAAAGGGCTCGGGACAGGGTATACCACTTTAGCAATCAGCCCCAGCATTTT. This encodes CASSERARDRVYHFSNQPQHF.